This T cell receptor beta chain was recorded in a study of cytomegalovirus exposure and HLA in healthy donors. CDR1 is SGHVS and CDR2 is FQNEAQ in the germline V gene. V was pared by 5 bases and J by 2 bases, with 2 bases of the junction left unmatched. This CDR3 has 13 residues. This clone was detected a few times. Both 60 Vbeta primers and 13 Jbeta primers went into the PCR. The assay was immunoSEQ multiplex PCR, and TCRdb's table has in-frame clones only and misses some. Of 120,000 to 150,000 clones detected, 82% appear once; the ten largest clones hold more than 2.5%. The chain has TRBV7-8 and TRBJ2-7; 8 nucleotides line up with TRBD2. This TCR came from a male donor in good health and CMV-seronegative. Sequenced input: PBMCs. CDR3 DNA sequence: TGTGCCAGCAGCCAGGGACTAGCCTACGAGCAGTACTTC. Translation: CASSQGLAYEQYF.